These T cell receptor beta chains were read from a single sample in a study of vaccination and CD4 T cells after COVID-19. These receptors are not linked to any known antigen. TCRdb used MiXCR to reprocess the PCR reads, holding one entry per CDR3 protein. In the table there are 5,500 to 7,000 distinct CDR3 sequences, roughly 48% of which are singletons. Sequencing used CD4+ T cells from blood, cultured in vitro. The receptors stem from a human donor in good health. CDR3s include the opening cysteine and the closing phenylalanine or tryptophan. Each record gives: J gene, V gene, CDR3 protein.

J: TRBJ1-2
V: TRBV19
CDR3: CASSDRHSGYGYTF

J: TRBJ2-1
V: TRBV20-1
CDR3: CSADPESSYNEQFF

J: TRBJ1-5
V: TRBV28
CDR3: CASSLAQSFNWDF

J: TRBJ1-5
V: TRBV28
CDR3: CASSLVRAGNQPQHF

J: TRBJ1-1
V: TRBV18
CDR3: CASSPWQLNTEAFF

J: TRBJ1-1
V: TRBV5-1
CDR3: CASSLVGGRRNTEAFF

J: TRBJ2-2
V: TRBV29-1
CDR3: CSVSDNTNTGELFF

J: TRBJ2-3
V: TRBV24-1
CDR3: CATGGSSTDTQYF

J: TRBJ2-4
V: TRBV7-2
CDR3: CASSPGTGATLAKNIQYF

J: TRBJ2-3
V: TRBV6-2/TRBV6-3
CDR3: CASRTSGGAFDTQYF

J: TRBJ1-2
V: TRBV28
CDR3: CASSLGGFYGYTF

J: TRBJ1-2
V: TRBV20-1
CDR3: CSARTTGGGYTF

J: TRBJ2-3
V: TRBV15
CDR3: CATSRDQGSTDTQYF

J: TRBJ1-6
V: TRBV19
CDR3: CASSILGRGSPLHF

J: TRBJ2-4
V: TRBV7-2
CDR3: CASSEGQPNIQYF

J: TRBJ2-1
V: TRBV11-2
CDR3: CASSSGYNEQFF

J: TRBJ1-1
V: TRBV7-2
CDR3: CASSPKLMNTEAFF

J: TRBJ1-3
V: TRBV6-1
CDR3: CASSEAGQGRPIYF

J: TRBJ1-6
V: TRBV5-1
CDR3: CASSRTGSNNSPLHF

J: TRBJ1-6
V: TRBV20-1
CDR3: CSARLGEHNSPLHF

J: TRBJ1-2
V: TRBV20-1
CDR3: CSATNRRSNYGYTF

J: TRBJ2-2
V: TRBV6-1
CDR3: CASTRNSELFF

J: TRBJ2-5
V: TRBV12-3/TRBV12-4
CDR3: CASSSLLETQYF

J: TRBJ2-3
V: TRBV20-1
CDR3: CSAAGTSDTQYF

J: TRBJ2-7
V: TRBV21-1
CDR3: CASSRQGAGEQYF

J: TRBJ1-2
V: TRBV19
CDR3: CASRGPGQGANYGYTF

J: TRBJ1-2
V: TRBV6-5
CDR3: CASSYTTGLLLYGYTF

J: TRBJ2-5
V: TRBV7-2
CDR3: CASSLAGQGMRQTQYF

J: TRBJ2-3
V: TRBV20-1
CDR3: CSASMAGGGGTDTQYF

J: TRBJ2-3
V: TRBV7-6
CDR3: CASSLEGGSGASTDTQYF

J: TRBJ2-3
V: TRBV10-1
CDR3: CASSETGLAGLQYF

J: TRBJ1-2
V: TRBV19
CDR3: CASSISPGQANYGYTF

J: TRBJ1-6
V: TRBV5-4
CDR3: CASGLAGHGVNSPLHF

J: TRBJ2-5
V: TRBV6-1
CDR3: CASSPLSGQQETQYF

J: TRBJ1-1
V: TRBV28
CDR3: CASSLWPALNTEAFF

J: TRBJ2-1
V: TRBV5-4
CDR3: CASSRTGGAHNEQFF

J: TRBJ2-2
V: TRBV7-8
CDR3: CASSPRGTGELFF

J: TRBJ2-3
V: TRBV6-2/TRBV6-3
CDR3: CASGQVTDTQYF

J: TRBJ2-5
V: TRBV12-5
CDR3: CASGYGGPPETQYF

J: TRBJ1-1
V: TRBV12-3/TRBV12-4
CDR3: CASSHRTGSTEAFF

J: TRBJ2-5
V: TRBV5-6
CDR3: CASSLGLAGTGETQYF

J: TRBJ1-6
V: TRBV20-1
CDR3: CSASDRWGYNSPLHF

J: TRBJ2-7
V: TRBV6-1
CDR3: CASSGGTTAYEQYF

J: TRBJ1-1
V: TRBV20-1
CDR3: CSASQDWNTEAFF

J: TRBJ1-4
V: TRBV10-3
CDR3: CAISESFGTGEEKLFF

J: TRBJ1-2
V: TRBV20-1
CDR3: CSPTREFYGYTF

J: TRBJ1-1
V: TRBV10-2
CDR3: CASSGRDRENTEAFF

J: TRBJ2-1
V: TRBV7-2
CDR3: CASSLGAGLRSREQFF

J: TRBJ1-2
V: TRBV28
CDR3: CASSFPSLANYGYTF

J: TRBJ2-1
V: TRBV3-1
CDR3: CASSQDRPGEQFF

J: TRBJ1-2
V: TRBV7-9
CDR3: CASSPSFTRGYGYTF

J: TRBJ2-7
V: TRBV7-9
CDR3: CASSWTGAAYEQYF

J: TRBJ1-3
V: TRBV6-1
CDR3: CASSERVNTIYF

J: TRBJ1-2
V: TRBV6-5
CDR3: CASSYSHTDMGYTF

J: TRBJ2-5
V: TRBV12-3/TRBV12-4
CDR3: CASSPALRETQYF

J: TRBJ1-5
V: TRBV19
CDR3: CASTTDGGTNQPQHF

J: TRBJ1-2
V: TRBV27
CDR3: CASSLGTGGNYGYTF